The 16 T cell receptor beta chains listed next were all sequenced from one sample in a study of shared clonotypes between healthy human individuals. Generated by immunoSEQ multiplex PCR, the TCRdb table keeps only in-frame clones and is missing some. The sample lists 330,000 or so clones; over 70% were seen once. The sample taken for sequencing was memory CD4+ T cells sorted from blood. The subset was: CD45RA-negative fraction. The receptors stem from a man aged 25 to 40 in good health.

This clone was counted between two and nine times. The chain carries TRBV19 and TRBJ2-6, with D uncertain. This CDR3 region has 17 residues. V lost 5 bases to trimming and J lost 0 bases, with 14 bases between them. Germline CDR1 reads LNHDA; CDR2 reads SQIVND (reference sequence). CDR3 in DNA: TGTGCCAGTAGTTCCTCCGCGGATCACTCTGGGGCCAACGTCCTGACTTTC. Translated: CASSSSADHSGANVLTF.

J is TRBJ1-1 and V is TRBV29-1; D gene ambiguous. CDR3 length: 11 residues. V was cut by 3 bases and J by 8 bases, with 10 bases left in between. Germline loops: CDR1 SQVTM, CDR2 ANQGSEA. CDR3 region: CSVDNGSEAFF. CDR3 bases: TGCAGCGTTGATAACGGCAGCGAAGCTTTCTTT.

The chain links TRBV9 to TRBJ2-1; TRBD2 agrees at 9 bases. V shed 2 bases and J 5 bases; nucleotides not matched to a gene: 14. CDR1 and CDR2 from the germline V gene are SGDLS and YYNGEE. The CDR3 covers 18 residues. The DNA of the CDR3 is TGTGCCAGCAGCGTCTCTAGCGGGACTACTCTCTGGGACAATGAGCAGTTCTTC. Encoded protein: CASSVSSGTTLWDNEQFF.

The chain recombines TRBV5-4 with TRBJ2-7, with D hard to call. The CDR3 extends over 14 amino acids. Per germline, CDR1 SGHNT and CDR2 YYREEE (reference sequence). The V and J ends lost 0 bases and 0 bases respectively, with 7 bases between them. The CDR3 DNA follows: TGTGCCAGCAGCTTGGCCCGGAGCTCCTACGAGCAGTACTTC. This translates into CASSLARSSYEQYF.

J is TRBJ2-2 and V is TRBV10-3; 9 bases are shared with TRBD2. The V segment lost 6 bases and the J segment 2 bases; nucleotides outside the gene matches: 4. Germline V lookup: CDR1 ENHRY, CDR2 SYGVKD. This CDR3 region has 15 residues. In DNA, the CDR3 is TGTGCCATCAGGGCTAGCGGGGATAACACCGGGGAGCTGTTTTTT. It encodes CAIRASGDNTGELFF.

This clone was recorded at least ten times. V is TRBV27 and J is TRBJ1-2, with 9 bases that match TRBD1. Germline V gives CDR1 MNHEY, CDR2 SMNVEV (reference sequence). With 5 bases clipped from V and 5 bases from J, the junction kept 15 bases outside the gene matches. The CDR3 loop spans 17 amino acids. The CDR3 DNA reads as TGTGCCAGCAGTACCGTAAGGGGAAAACAGGGGGCTTATGGCTACACCTTC. Its protein is CASSTVRGKQGAYGYTF.

The CDR3 spells CASSPRQGTNSPLHF. In nucleotides, the CDR3 is TGCGCCAGCAGCCCCAGACAGGGGACCAATTCACCCCTCCACTTT. The J gene is TRBJ1-6, the V gene TRBV5-1; 8 bases fit TRBD1. Trimming took 4 bases from V and 7 from J; bases not matched to a gene: 7. Germline loops: CDR1 SGHRS, CDR2 YFSETQ. The CDR3 is 15 residues long.

The chain has TRBV7-9 and TRBJ2-7, with D hard to call. The V end lost 1 base, the J end lost 7 bases, and 5 bases lay between the germline ends. The germline CDR1 and CDR2 sequences are SEHNR and FQNEAQ (reference sequence). The CDR3 runs to 11 residues. The CDR3 nucleotides are TGTGCCAGCAGCTTAGTGGGGGAGCAGTACTTC. Translated, it gives CASSLVGEQYF.

This clone occurred a few times. This sequence joins TRBV4-2 and TRBJ2-7, with a tentative D call TRBD2 (6 bases). Germline assignment: CDR1 LGHNA and CDR2 YNFKEQ. The CDR3 sequence is 16 residues long. The V end was cut by 0 bases, the J end by 7 bases, with 19 bases between. CDR3 residues: CASSQDLASDVREQYF. The CDR3 DNA follows: TGTGCCAGCAGCCAAGATCTCGCTAGCGACGTACGGGAGCAGTACTTC.

The rearrangement links TRBV7-9 to TRBJ1-1; maybe TRBD1 (5 bases). Germline CDR1 and CDR2: SEHNR and FQNEAQ (reference sequence). The CDR3 length is 13 residues. The V end lost 1 base, the J end lost 6 bases, and 9 bases lay between the germline ends. CDR3 amino acids: CASSLDAGSEAFF. The CDR3 nucleotides read TGTGCCAGCAGCTTAGATGCAGGGTCTGAAGCTTTCTTT.

The genes are TRBV28 and TRBJ1-2, with 8 bases identical to TRBD1. V lost 2 bases to trimming and J lost 6 bases; unmatched junction nucleotides: 8. This CDR3 region has 15 residues. CDR1 is MDHEN, CDR2 SYDVKM, per germline. CDR3 in DNA: TGTGCCAGCAGTTTAAATGGCAGGGGGCAGAATGGCTACACCTTC. Protein: CASSLNGRGQNGYTF.

This clone was picked up many times. This sequence joins TRBV5-1 and TRBJ1-2; D may be TRBD1 (6 bases). Per the germline V gene, CDR1 is SGHRS and CDR2 is YFSETQ. This CDR3 spans 14 amino acids. V was cut by 9 bases and J by 2 bases, with 17 bases left in between. The CDR3, as DNA: TGCGCCACTGCCCTAGACACAGGGAACTATGGCTACACCTTC. The encoded protein is CATALDTGNYGYTF. Full variable domain (rest looked up from reference TRBV5-1 and TRBJ1-2): KAGVTQTPRYLIKTRGQQVTLSCSPISGHRSVSWYQQTPGQGLQFLFEYFSETQRNKGNFPGRFSGRQFSNSRSEMNVSTLELGDSALYLCATALDTGNYGYTFGSGTRLTVV.

The chain combines TRBV19 with TRBJ1-2; D is possibly TRBD1 (6 bases). The CDR3 consists of 13 residues. V lost 5 bases and J lost 6, with 13 bases in between. Germline V gene lookup returns CDR1 LNHDA and CDR2 SQIVND (reference sequence). The CDR3 reads CASSYRVGDGYTF. Here the CDR3 DNA reads TGTGCCAGTAGTTACAGGGTTGGAGATGGCTACACCTTC.

The rearrangement links TRBV11-1 to TRBJ2-7; 7 bases are shared with TRBD2. Per germline, CDR1 SGHAT and CDR2 FQDESV (reference sequence). This CDR3 is 14 amino acids long. Trimming removed 3 bases from V and 2 bases from J; junction bases left unmatched: 4. The CDR3 loop is CASSLAGVAYEQYF. DNA for the CDR3: TGTGCCAGCAGCTTGGCGGGAGTAGCCTACGAGCAGTACTTC.

The rearrangement joins TRBV28 to TRBJ1-2; D is unclear. V lost 2 bases and J 7 bases, leaving 8 bases between the germline ends. The length of the CDR3 is 12 residues. CDR1 MDHEN and CDR2 SYDVKM come from the germline V gene. In DNA form, the CDR3 reads TGTGCCAGCAGTTTAGACCGGCGTGGCTACACCTTC. The encoded protein is CASSLDRRGYTF.

The chain combines TRBV1 with TRBJ2-7; the tabulated D call, TRBD2, remains unverified against the DNA. TRBV1 is assigned pseudogene status. The CDR3 extends over 17 amino acids. Here the CDR3 DNA reads TGCACCAGCAGCCGGAACGGGAGGGCCGTAATTGACTACGAGCAGTACTTC. Protein: CTSSRNGRAVIDYEQYF.